One and the same sample provided the 9 T cell receptor beta chains below, sequenced in a study of human T cells and chemical hapten exposure. TCRdb recomputed calls from the RACE reads with MiXCR, one row per CDR3 protein. Among some 100,000 distinct CDR3 sequences, 9.2% were seen once, and the ten largest hold about 3.4%. The time point: patch test 2, 6 weeks after DPC sensitization. As for treatment: therapeutic diphenylcyclopropenone sensitization with weekly scalp DPC. Sequenced here: whole blood, sampled in connection with sensitization to the hapten diphenylcyclopropenone (DPC). These receptors came from a middle-aged woman with alopecia areata. Some clones in this sample may be carry-over from other donors' samples.

This clonotype was counted many times. The genes are TRBV6-2 or TRBV6-3 and TRBJ2-2; D perhaps matches TRBD1 (6 bases). The V end lost 0 bases, the J end lost 7 bases, and 21 bases lay between the germline ends. CDR1 is MNHEY and CDR2 is SVGEGT in the germline V gene. The CDR3 length is 18 residues. The CDR3 loop reads CASSYSLTGGPTRGELFF. For the CDR3, the DNA is TGTGCCAGCAGTTACTCGTTGACAGGAGGACCAACTCGCGGGGAGCTGTTTTTT.

This clonotype was observed at least ten times. The chain carries TRBV20-1 and TRBJ2-5; TRBD2 is a possible D gene (6 bases). The germline gives CDR1 DFQATT, CDR2 SNEGSKA (reference sequence). V lost 0 bases and J lost 3, with 14 bases in between. CDR3 length equals 15 residues. The CDR3 DNA reads as TGCAGTGCTAGAGACGCGGGGAGAGGGGAAGAGACCCAGTACTTC. This gives the protein CSARDAGRGEETQYF.

The V gene is TRBV10-3, the J gene TRBJ2-3, with D maybe TRBD2 (6 bases). Germline values: CDR1 ENHRY, CDR2 SYGVKD. This CDR3 has 14 amino acids. The V gene lost 8 bases and the J gene lost 6 bases, with 18 bases spanning the gap. The CDR3 sequence is CAIGGTTMGDTQYF. Here the CDR3 DNA reads TGTGCCATCGGCGGGACCACGATGGGGGATACGCAGTATTTT.

This clonotype was counted ten times or more. The chain carries TRBV6-2 or TRBV6-3 and TRBJ2-1; possible D gene TRBD1, 6 bases. The germline CDR1 and CDR2 sequences are MNHEY and SVGEGT. The CDR3 is 13 amino acids. V lost 5 bases, J lost 3 bases, and 8 bases lay in between. This CDR3 reads CASSPDSYNEQFF. CDR3 coding DNA: TGTGCCAGCAGTCCGGACAGCTACAATGAGCAGTTCTTC.

The chain couples TRBV7-2 to TRBJ2-6, with D perhaps being TRBD1 or TRBD2 (6 bases each). CDR1 and CDR2 (germline): SGHTA, FQGNSA. V was clipped by 3 bases and J by 2 bases, with 11 bases between them. The CDR3 length is 16 residues. The CDR3 region has the DNA TGTGCCAGCAGCTTCCCGGGGGCGGCTGGGGCCAACGTCCTGACTTTC. Protein sequence: CASSFPGAAGANVLTF.

This clonotype has ten or more counts. J is TRBJ2-7 and V is TRBV12-3 or TRBV12-4, with D uncertain. CDR3 length: 14 residues. Trimming pared 3 bases from V and 3 bases from J, leaving 12 bases between. Here the CDR3 reads CASSFTPRDYEQYF. In DNA, the CDR3 is TGTGCCAGCAGTTTTACACCCCGAGACTACGAGCAGTACTTC.

Remarks on this clonotype: Because the CDR3 is missing its conserved closing phenylalanine or tryptophan, this is likely a read error. The chain combines TRBV6-2 or TRBV6-3 with TRBJ2-1; a weak D match, TRBD2 (5 bases). V lost 7 bases to trimming and J lost 1 base, with 17 bases between them. Germline values: CDR1 MNHEY, CDR2 SVGEGT. The CDR3 has 16 amino acids. CDR3 nucleotide sequence: TGTGCCAGCACCCTCATGGGAGTTACATCCTACAATGAGCAGTTCTCC. It encodes CASTLMGVTSYNEQFS.

The table lists this clonotype with many counts. The chain uses TRBV7-2 and TRBJ2-5; 7 bases match TRBD1. V lost 2 bases and J lost 2; bases outside the gene matches: 8. Germline assignment: CDR1 SGHTA and CDR2 FQGNSA. The CDR3 extends over 16 amino acids. CDR3 residues: CASSLSRDRIQETQYF. As DNA, the CDR3 is TGTGCCAGCAGCTTAAGCCGGGACAGAATACAAGAGACCCAGTACTTC. Based on the CDR3 plus reference TRBV7-2 and TRBJ2-5, the full variable domain is GAGVSQSPSNKVTEKGKDVELRCDPISGHTALYWYRQSLGQGLEFLIYFQGNSAPDKSGLPSDRFSAERTGGSVSTLTIQRTQQEDSAVYLCASSLSRDRIQETQYFGPGTRLLVL.

The chain uses TRBV20-1 and TRBJ1-5; D is unclear. Trimming shortened V by 4 bases and J by 0 bases, and 16 bases separated the two germline ends. The V gene's germline CDR1 is DFQATT and CDR2 SNEGSKA (reference sequence). This CDR3 contains 16 residues. The CDR3 bases are TGCAGTGCTACAGGAGGCGCAGACTATAGCAATCAGCCCCAGCATTTT. Its protein is CSATGGADYSNQPQHF.